This TCR beta chain was sequenced in a study of T-cell memory formation after mild COVID-19. On the study more broadly: Clustering of TCRs was largely donor specific. Notes on the study in general: Clones that got smaller from day 15 to 85 had even CD4/CD8, while clones growing later tipped toward CD4+.

TCRdb called the 5' RACE reads again in MiXCR, with one record for every CDR3 protein. Of 170,000 or so distinct CDR3 sequences in the sample, over 20% were seen once. This clonotype was found a few times. Its antigen is as yet unknown. The material sequenced was PBMCs or a T cell subset sorted from them (not recorded which). This clonotype was sampled from an adult woman who had mild COVID-19 (a few samples of this study predate the infection). Cell type and time point are not known.

The CDR3: CASSFGTQGDTQYF. In DNA, the CDR3 is TGTGCCAGCAGCTTCGGGACCCAAGGAGATACGCAGTATTTT. This rearrangement joins TRBV7-9 to TRBJ2-3; D is possibly TRBD1 or TRBD2 (5 bases each). The CDR3 runs 14 residues. V was cut by 3 bases and J by 5 bases, with 12 bases left in between. The V gene's germline CDR1 is SEHNR and CDR2 FQNEAQ (reference sequence).